A single TCR beta chain is shown here with its context. Its antigen remains unknown. The data were obtained in a study of cytomegalovirus exposure and HLA in healthy donors. About the research overall: Across 350 to 500 genotyped donors, roughly 80% landed in the Caucasian-associated ancestry cluster. Study results and limitations: Most of the CMV-associated TCR beta chains (in a later analysis) appeared to be HLA-restricted.

Vbeta (60) and Jbeta (13) primers were used in the PCR. Authors' methods: A later analysis counted 65 million to 80 million unique TCR beta chains, some 11 million shared. Repertoires were generated with immunoSEQ multiplex PCR, while TCRdb's copy carries only in-frame clones and drops some. Clone size and the V and J calls come from that table; the DNA yielded D and trimming. Of about 190,000 clones in the sample, around 86% are singletons; the top ten hold approximately 0.74%. With V trimmed by 1 base and J by 4 bases, 5 bases remained unmatched. Germline CDR1 reads SGHRS; CDR2 reads YFSETQ. The CDR3 covers 17 residues.

The J gene is TRBJ2-2, the V gene TRBV5-1; 12 bases are shared with TRBD2. This receptor was taken from a woman younger than 30 in good health and CMV-seronegative. Sequenced material: PBMCs. The CDR3 protein is CASSLLLAGGSTGELFF. The CDR3 DNA sequence: TGCGCCAGCAGCTTGCTTCTAGCGGGAGGGTCCACCGGGGAGCTGTTTTTT.